These 25 T cell receptor beta chains were sequenced from one sample in a study of cytomegalovirus exposure and HLA in healthy donors. Generated by immunoSEQ multiplex PCR, the TCRdb table keeps only in-frame clones and is missing some. The table has around 150,000 clones, roughly 90% seen once. Sequencing was performed on PBMCs. The origin of the receptors is a woman aged 25 to 45 in good health and CMV-seronegative.

This clone was detected a few times. This chain connects TRBV27 to TRBJ2-7; D is unresolved. Trimming pared 4 bases from V and 4 bases from J, leaving 8 bases between. Germline CDR1 reads MNHEY; CDR2 reads SMNVEV (reference sequence). This CDR3 spans 12 amino acids. The CDR3 sequence: CASSSLGYEQYF. CDR3 bases: TGTGCCAGCAGTTCCCTTGGGTACGAGCAGTACTTC.

This chain connects TRBV27 to TRBJ2-7, with a possible D match to TRBD1 (6 bases). The germline V gene encodes CDR1 MNHEY and CDR2 SMNVEV (reference sequence). V gave up 5 bases and J gave up 6 bases, with 20 bases separating them. This CDR3 contains 15 residues. CDR3 protein: CASSNGDTVMAEQYF. In DNA form, the CDR3 reads TGTGCCAGCAGTAATGGGGACACCGTTATGGCCGAGCAGTACTTC.

This sequence joins TRBV6-4 and TRBJ2-2; tentatively, D is TRBD1 (5 bases). This CDR3 comprises 15 residues. The germline V gene has CDR1 MRHNA and CDR2 SNTAGT. Trimming pared 4 bases from V and 1 base from J, leaving 10 bases between. In DNA, the CDR3 is TGTGCCAGCAGTGCTGAAGGGGAGAACACCGGGGAGCTGTTTTTT. The encoded protein is CASSAEGENTGELFF.

The rearrangement links TRBV29-1 to TRBJ2-1; either TRBD1 or TRBD2 may supply D (5 bases each). CDR3 length equals 14 residues. Trimming shortened V by 4 bases and J by 8 bases, and 18 bases separated the two germline ends. The germline V gene encodes CDR1 SQVTM and CDR2 ANQGSEA. This chain's CDR3 is CSVVGTARVYEQFF. CDR3 bases: TGCAGCGTTGTGGGGACCGCCAGGGTATATGAGCAGTTCTTC.

This clone was counted a few times. The chain uses TRBV2 and TRBJ1-2, with a tentative D call TRBD1 (5 bases). CDR1 is SNHLY, CDR2 FYNNEI, per germline. V was clipped by 7 bases and J by 11 bases, with 14 bases between them. The CDR3 has 11 residues. The CDR3 bases are TGTGCCAGCACCAATAATGGGGCGTACACCTTC. Its protein is CASTNNGAYTF.

This clone was seen just once. The rearrangement joins TRBV7-8 to TRBJ2-5, with 8 bases that match TRBD2. Unmatched junction bases numbered 10, after V lost 2 bases and J lost 5 bases. Germline CDR1 reads SGHVS; CDR2 reads FQNEAQ. The CDR3 contains 16 residues. The CDR3 bases are TGTGCCAGCAGCTTAATCACCGGACTAGCCGGGGAGACCCAGTACTTC. This gives the protein CASSLITGLAGETQYF.

In this sample, this clone turned up once. The chain employs TRBV14 and TRBJ2-5; D remains ambiguous. V lost 1 base and J lost 5, with 11 bases in between. The CDR3 is 14 amino acids. CDR1 and CDR2 from the germline V gene are SGHDN and FVKESK. CDR3 bases: TGTGCCAGCAGCCAAGCTCCAACGAGGGAGACCCAGTACTTC. It specifies CASSQAPTRETQYF.

V gene TRBV15 combines with J gene TRBJ2-3; D perhaps matches TRBD2 (6 bases). The germline gives CDR1 LNHNV, CDR2 YYDKDF (reference sequence). V lost 8 bases and J lost 3, with 12 bases in between. This CDR3 is 13 amino acids long. In DNA form, the CDR3 reads TGTGCCACCGAGCAACGGGGGACAGATACGCAGTATTTT. Translating it yields CATEQRGTDTQYF. The complete variable domain, with remaining parts taken from reference TRBV15 and TRBJ2-3, reads DAMVIQNPRYQVTQFGKPVTLSCSQTLNHNVMYWYQQKSSQAPKLLFHYYDKDFNNEADTPDNFQSRRPNTSFCFLDIRSPGLGDTAMYLCATEQRGTDTQYFGPGTRLTVL.

This chain joins TRBV27 and TRBJ2-1; 9 bases match TRBD2. Losses at the gene ends were 6 bases for V and 2 bases for J; bases not matched to a gene: 5. CDR1 and CDR2 (germline): MNHEY, SMNVEV (reference sequence). There are 15 residues in the CDR3. This CDR3 is CASRVTSGTYNEQFF. The CDR3 bases are TGTGCCAGCAGGGTGACTAGCGGAACCTACAATGAGCAGTTCTTC.

Only a few counts were recorded for this clone. This sequence joins TRBV2 and TRBJ1-6; unclear D gene. This CDR3 contains 14 residues. Germline CDR1 SNHLY, CDR2 FYNNEI. Trimming took 2 bases from V and 6 from J, leaving 8 bases between them. The CDR3 DNA reads TGTGCCAGCAGTGAAATTCAGATTAATTCACCCCTCCACTTT. Its translation is CASSEIQINSPLHF.

V usage is TRBV6-6 and J usage is TRBJ1-1; maybe TRBD1 (5 bases). The CDR3 contains 16 residues. V dropped 5 bases and J dropped 4 bases, with 20 bases sitting between them. Germline loops: CDR1 MNHNY, CDR2 SVGAGI (reference sequence). The CDR3 DNA is TGTGCCAGCAGTCCGCGGGGCCAGGGCAGTTCCACTGAAGCTTTCTTT. Translation gives CASSPRGQGSSTEAFF.

The J gene is TRBJ2-7, the V gene TRBV4-3; 11 bases line up with TRBD2. Germline CDR1 reads LGHNA; CDR2 reads YSLEER. The J segment lost 3 bases and the V segment lost 4 bases, leaving 5 bases of the junction unmatched. CDR3 length equals 15 residues. The CDR3 sequence: CASSPRTSGYYEQYF. The DNA of the CDR3 is TGCGCCAGCAGCCCCCGGACTAGCGGGTACTACGAGCAGTACTTC.

The J gene is TRBJ1-5, the V gene TRBV6-1; a possible D gene is TRBD1 (5 bases). Germline CDR1 is MNHNS and CDR2 is SASEGT. V was cut by 7 bases and J by 0 bases, with 10 bases left in between. This CDR3 has 14 amino acids. CDR3 sequence: CASNDRASNQPQHF. In DNA form, the CDR3 reads TGTGCCAGCAACGACAGAGCTAGCAATCAGCCCCAGCATTTT.

The chain couples TRBV29-1 to TRBJ2-1, with TRBD2 matching over 12 bases. The CDR3 has 14 residues. Germline CDR1 and CDR2: SQVTM and ANQGSEA. The V segment lost 4 bases and the J segment 8 bases; nucleotides outside the gene matches: 6. The CDR3 bases are TGCAGCGTTGTTCGCCTAGCGGGAGGGTATGAGCAGTTCTTC. The encoded protein is CSVVRLAGGYEQFF.

This chain uses TRBV19 with TRBJ2-3; D gene uncertain. The CDR3 sequence is 12 residues long. Trimming pared 6 bases from V and 2 bases from J, leaving 6 bases between. The germline V gene has CDR1 LNHDA and CDR2 SQIVND (reference sequence). CDR3 protein: CASSGYTDTQYF. The CDR3 DNA reads as TGTGCCAGTAGCGGGTACACAGATACGCAGTATTTT.

The gene calls are TRBV7-3 and TRBJ1-4; 8 nucleotides agree with TRBD1. Trimming took 10 bases from V and 2 from J; bases not matched to a gene: 15. Germline CDR1 reads SGHTA; CDR2 reads FQGTGA. This CDR3 region has 17 residues. The CDR3 DNA reads as TGTGCCAATCGACAGGGGATCGGGTTAGATACTAATGAAAAACTGTTTTTT. This sequence encodes CANRQGIGLDTNEKLFF.

As regards this clone: Other DNA sequences from this sample encode an identical CDR3 as well. The chain carries TRBV9 and TRBJ1-2; tentative D call: TRBD1 (5 bases). V lost 0 bases and J 1 base, leaving 7 bases between the germline ends. Germline values: CDR1 SGDLS, CDR2 YYNGEE. This CDR3 contains 14 residues. The CDR3 DNA follows: TGTGCCAGCAGCGTAGGGCAGGGTAACTATGGCTACACCTTC. Its protein is CASSVGQGNYGYTF.

The chain combines TRBV5-1 with TRBJ2-3; tentative D call: TRBD2 (6 bases). Germline CDR1 and CDR2: SGHRS and YFSETQ. The CDR3 has 16 residues. The V end lost 1 base, the J end lost 2 bases, and 14 bases lay between the germline ends. The CDR3 protein is CASSLRLGGFTDTQYF. In nucleotides, the CDR3 is TGCGCCAGCAGCTTGCGGTTGGGGGGTTTCACAGATACGCAGTATTTT.

The chain couples TRBV30 to TRBJ2-1, with TRBD2 as a possible D gene (6 bases). V was shortened by 2 bases and J by 7 bases, with 15 bases between the two germline ends. The CDR3 covers 14 residues. CDR1 is GTSNPN, CDR2 SVGIG, per germline (reference sequence). The CDR3 sequence: CAWSWGGTGNEQFF. The DNA of the CDR3 is TGTGCCTGGAGTTGGGGCGGGACGGGTAATGAGCAGTTCTTC.

This clone was observed once. The chain joins TRBV6-1 to TRBJ2-7; the D gene is possibly TRBD1 (5 bases). CDR3 size: 14 residues. V was trimmed by 4 bases and J by 2 bases, leaving 12 bases between them. Per the germline V gene, CDR1 is MNHNS and CDR2 is SASEGT. The CDR3 loop reads CASSVPGWAYEQYF. CDR3 nucleotides: TGTGCCAGCAGTGTTCCAGGGTGGGCCTACGAGCAGTACTTC.

In regard to this clone: The junction and the germline gene differ at one end; a read error may be behind it. The chain couples TRBV7-7 to TRBJ2-7; TRBD1 might be the D (6 bases). The CDR3 has 13 amino acids. The germline V gene has CDR1 SSHAT and CDR2 FNYEAQ (reference sequence). Here the CDR3 reads CASSLNREKEQYF. The CDR3 bases are TGTGCTAGCAGCTTGAACAGGGAAAAGGAGCAGTACTTC.

V is TRBV7-8 and J is TRBJ2-5; D gene ambiguous. The CDR3 consists of 14 residues. Deletions cut 6 bases from V and 5 bases from J, with 16 bases between. The germline V gene encodes CDR1 SGHVS and CDR2 FQNEAQ. The CDR3 spells CASRNRGLKETQYF. DNA for the CDR3: TGTGCCAGCAGAAATCGTGGGCTTAAGGAGACCCAGTACTTC.

The V gene is TRBV7-2, the J gene TRBJ2-7; a possible D gene is TRBD2 (6 bases). Germline V lookup: CDR1 SGHTA, CDR2 FQGNSA. The CDR3 totals 15 residues. Trimming left V 5 bases short and J 0 bases short, with 14 bases between. In DNA form, the CDR3 reads TGTGCCAGCAGCGGACTGACGGGGGACTCCTACGAGCAGTACTTC. It encodes CASSGLTGDSYEQYF.

The CDR3 bases are TGTGCCAGCAGCTTAGCGGCGGGAACCAGAAACACTGAAGCTTTCTTT. It translates to CASSLAAGTRNTEAFF. The rearrangement joins TRBV7-6 to TRBJ1-1; D gene ambiguous. V was clipped by 0 bases and J by 2 bases, with 13 bases between them. The CDR3 has 16 amino acids. Germline V CDR1 and CDR2: SGHVS, FNYEAQ.

The rearrangement links TRBV7-8 to TRBJ2-5; D might be TRBD1 (6 bases). CDR1 is SGHVS, CDR2 FQNEAQ, per germline. The CDR3 totals 18 residues. Between the trimmed V and J ends, which lost 2 bases and 3 bases, there was a span of 22 bases. The CDR3 is CASSLFGQTNPPKETQYF. The CDR3 nucleotides read TGTGCCAGCAGCTTATTCGGACAGACGAACCCCCCGAAAGAGACCCAGTACTTC.